This TCR beta chain was identified during a study of Graves' ophthalmopathy and Graves' hyperthyroidism. CDR3 regions of TCR beta were amplified from RNA transcripts. An opening RT-PCR round employed HTBI primers and preceded a second-round multiplex PCR. TCRdb called the multiplex PCR reads again in MiXCR, with one record for every CDR3 protein. This table has about 370,000 distinct CDR3 sequences, 15% to 20% appearing once. This clonotype has ten or more counts. The germline CDR1 and CDR2 sequences are MNHEY and SMNVEV (reference sequence). CDR3 length equals 13 residues. Deletions cut 5 bases from V and 10 bases from J, with 17 bases between.

Sequencing input: peripheral blood. This receptor was taken from a woman between 18 and 29 years old with Graves' ophthalmopathy. This chain links TRBV27 with TRBJ1-1; tentatively, D is TRBD1 (6 bases). The CDR3 DNA reads TGTGCCAGCAGTAGCTGGGGGGGGCTGGGAGCTTTCTTT. Its translation is CASSSWGGLGAFF.